These 30 T cell receptor beta chains were all obtained from the same sample, sequenced in a study of OX40 agonist ivuxolimab in advanced cancers. This table comes from immunoSEQ multiplex PCR, and its TCRdb copy is limited to in-frame clones, with some not included. The sample carries just under 65,000 clones, roughly 86% recorded once. Source: CD4+ or CD8+ T cells sorted from blood, taken in a trial of the OX40 agonist ivuxolimab. The source is an adult with an advanced solid tumor such as melanoma, head and neck, liver or kidney cancer.

This chain joins TRBV14 and TRBJ1-1; D is ambiguous. The CDR3 is 14 residues long. The V end lost 1 base, the J end lost 1 base, and 7 bases lay between the germline ends. Germline V gene sequence: CDR1 SGHDN, CDR2 FVKESK. CDR3 loop: CASSQVLANTEAFF. As DNA, the CDR3 is TGTGCCAGCAGCCAAGTCCTGGCGAACACTGAAGCTTTCTTT.

This clone was observed at least ten times. The V and J genes are TRBV28 and TRBJ1-2, with no clear D. Germline CDR1 MDHEN, CDR2 SYDVKM. This CDR3 is built from 13 residues. Trimming took 3 bases from V and 3 from J, leaving 8 bases between them. In DNA form, the CDR3 reads TGTGCCAGCAGTTTTCTCACAGACTATGGCTACACCTTC. Protein sequence: CASSFLTDYGYTF.

V and J are TRBV5-1 and TRBJ2-7, with 8 bases that match TRBD1. The germline gives CDR1 SGHRS, CDR2 YFSETQ. The CDR3 extends over 17 amino acids. J was trimmed by 6 bases and V by 2 bases; bases with no gene match: 16. CDR3 sequence reads: CASSFSWSDRGRVEQYF. CDR3 nucleotide sequence: TGCGCCAGCAGCTTCTCTTGGAGCGACAGGGGAAGGGTCGAGCAGTACTTC.

The table lists this clone with a few counts. This chain links TRBV4-3 with TRBJ2-6; tentative D call: TRBD2 (5 bases). This CDR3 is 18 amino acids long. Trimming pared 0 bases from V and 2 bases from J, leaving 14 bases between. CDR1 LGHNA and CDR2 YSLEER come from the germline V gene. The CDR3 DNA is TGCGCCAGCAGCCAAGAGACATCCTTCGGGGCTGGGGCCAACGTCCTGACTTTC. Translating it yields CASSQETSFGAGANVLTF.

CDR3 protein: CASSLFEGGNTGELFF. CDR3 DNA: TGTGCCAGCAGCTTGTTCGAGGGGGGGAACACCGGGGAGCTGTTTTTT. The V call is TRBV5-6, the J call TRBJ2-2; the D call may be TRBD1 or TRBD2 (6 bases each). Trimming cost V 1 base and J 1 base, with 11 bases left between them. CDR3 size: 16 residues. The germline gives CDR1 SGHDT, CDR2 YYEEEE.

The V gene is TRBV10-1, the J gene TRBJ2-5; 9 bases map to TRBD1. Germline values: CDR1 WNHNN, CDR2 SYGVQD (reference sequence). The CDR3 runs to 14 residues. V lost 3 bases, J lost 3 bases, and 2 bases stayed unmatched. The DNA of the CDR3 is TGCGCCAGCAGTGAAGGGGACAGGGAAGAGACCCAGTACTTC. Protein product: CASSEGDREETQYF.

The chain carries TRBV7-9 and TRBJ2-1; no clear D. The length of the CDR3 is 15 residues. The germline CDR1 and CDR2 sequences are SEHNR and FQNEAQ (reference sequence). The V end lost 7 bases, the J end lost 4 bases, and 17 bases lay between the germline ends. CDR3 amino acids: CASKAIRALYNEQFF. The CDR3 bases are TGTGCCAGCAAAGCTATTCGGGCCCTATACAATGAGCAGTTCTTC.

The V and J genes are TRBV6-6 and TRBJ2-1; the D is unclear. Trimming shortened V by 7 bases and J by 1 base, and 5 bases separated the two germline ends. Germline V lookup: CDR1 MNHNY, CDR2 SVGAGI (reference sequence). The CDR3 consists of 12 residues. The CDR3 bases are TGTGCCAGCAAGGGTTCCTACAATGAGCAGTTCTTC. This translates into CASKGSYNEQFF.

There are a few counts of this clone. The CDR3 sequence: CASSLPGSVTEAFF. CDR3 in DNA: TGTGCCAGCAGCTTGCCGGGCAGCGTAACTGAAGCTTTCTTT. The chain carries TRBV11-1 and TRBJ1-1; D is uncertain. The CDR3 extends over 14 amino acids. V lost 3 bases and J lost 5, with 13 bases in between. Germline CDR1 SGHAT, CDR2 FQDESV (reference sequence).

The chain has TRBV11-2 and TRBJ2-1; 14 positions match TRBD2. CDR1 and CDR2 (germline): SGHAT, FQNNGV. J lost 6 bases, V lost 6 bases, and 13 bases had no gene match. This CDR3 region has 18 residues. CDR3 residues: CASSRLAGGHTNFNEQFF. Here the CDR3 DNA reads TGTGCCAGCAGTCGACTAGCGGGGGGGCATACTAACTTCAATGAGCAGTTCTTC.

This chain uses TRBV27 with TRBJ2-1, with D possibly being TRBD1 or TRBD2 (5 bases each). CDR1 is MNHEY and CDR2 is SMNVEV in the germline V gene (reference sequence). This CDR3 has 14 residues. V lost 6 bases and J lost 0, with 9 bases in between. CDR3 protein: CASSRDGSYNEQFF. As DNA, the CDR3 is TGTGCCAGCAGCCGGGACGGCTCCTACAATGAGCAGTTCTTC.

The V gene is TRBV11-3, the J gene TRBJ1-1, with D unresolved. Trimming stripped 8 bases from V and 0 bases from J, with 10 bases between. CDR1 SGHNT and CDR2 YENEEA come from the germline V gene. CDR3 length: 13 residues. Here the CDR3 DNA reads TGTGCCAGCGCTGGACGGATGAACACTGAAGCTTTCTTT. Translated, it gives CASAGRMNTEAFF.

V and J are TRBV5-4 and TRBJ2-7; 14 bases align to TRBD2. The CDR3 length is 15 residues. Germline V gene sequence: CDR1 SGHNT, CDR2 YYREEE (reference sequence). Trimming took 4 bases from V and 7 from J; bases not matched to a gene: 7. CDR3 bases: TGTGCCAGCAGCCGGACTAGCGGGAGGCCGGGGGAGCAGTACTTC. Its protein is CASSRTSGRPGEQYF.

This clone was recorded a few times. The J gene is TRBJ2-5, the V gene TRBV7-9; 13 bases are shared with TRBD2. Germline CDR1 and CDR2: SEHNR and FQNEAQ (reference sequence). J lost 4 bases, V lost 4 bases, and 6 bases had no gene match. The CDR3 runs 16 residues. The CDR3 coding sequence is TGTGCCAGCAGCTCCGGGACTAGCGGGATCTCAGAGACCCAGTACTTC. Residues: CASSSGTSGISETQYF.

The DNA of the CDR3 is TGTGCCAGCAGTTGGGGACCGAGCTACGAGCAGTACTTC. This translates into CASSWGPSYEQYF. The rearrangement links TRBV27 to TRBJ2-7; D might be TRBD1 or TRBD2, each matching 5 bases. Trimming pared 4 bases from V and 3 bases from J, leaving 10 bases between. Germline values: CDR1 MNHEY, CDR2 SMNVEV (reference sequence). This CDR3 region has 13 residues.

The chain recombines TRBV14 with TRBJ2-5, with 8 bases that match TRBD2. The CDR3 contains 17 residues. Germline V CDR1 and CDR2: SGHDN, FVKESK. With 4 bases clipped from V and 1 base from J, the junction kept 11 bases outside the gene matches. The CDR3 bases are TGTGCCAGCAGCCCCTTCCGTGGACTAGCCTTCCAAGAGACCCAGTACTTC. It yields the protein CASSPFRGLAFQETQYF.

The CDR3 nucleotides are TGCGCCAGCAGCCCAGGGACAGGGGGCTACGAGCAGTACTTC. Its protein is CASSPGTGGYEQYF. The chain carries TRBV4-3 and TRBJ2-7, with TRBD1 identical over 11 bases. The CDR3 totals 14 residues. Unmatched junction bases numbered 2, after V lost 4 bases and J lost 3 bases. Germline CDR1 LGHNA, CDR2 YSLEER.

The chain uses TRBV25-1 and TRBJ2-5, with 7 bases that match TRBD2. The J call could be wrong; TRBJ2-7 is a better fit for the DNA end. CDR3 size: 14 residues. The V gene's germline CDR1 is MGHDK and CDR2 SYGVNS. CDR3 coding DNA: TGTGCCAGCAGTGGAAATTGGGGGGGGGACGAGCAGTACTTC. Translated, it gives CASSGNWGGDEQYF.

DNA for the CDR3: TGCGCCAGCAGCCAAGCAGGACAGGGAGGAAACACCATATATTTT. It codes for CASSQAGQGGNTIYF. The V call is TRBV4-1, the J call TRBJ1-3; TRBD1 agrees at 8 bases. The CDR3 extends over 15 amino acids. J gave up 4 bases and V 1 base, and 3 bases lay outside the gene matches. CDR1 MGHRA and CDR2 YSYEKL come from the germline V gene.

This clone is a singleton in its sample. This sequence joins TRBV13 and TRBJ1-2; D not resolved. The CDR3 is 14 amino acids. The germline CDR1 and CDR2 sequences are PRHDT and FYEKMQ (reference sequence). V lost 0 bases and J 0 bases, leaving 5 bases between the germline ends. CDR3 sequence reads: CASSLGSANYGYTF. CDR3 nucleotide sequence: TGTGCCAGCAGCTTAGGATCAGCTAACTATGGCTACACCTTC.

The chain carries TRBV6-4 and TRBJ1-5, with D maybe TRBD1 (5 bases). The CDR3 totals 13 residues. CDR1 and CDR2 (germline): MRHNA, SNTAGT. V gave up 8 bases and J gave up 3 bases, with 11 bases separating them. The CDR3, as DNA: TGTGCCAGCTCGACAGAAACCAATCAGCCCCAGCATTTT. It yields the protein CASSTETNQPQHF.

This clone was seen once. The gene calls are TRBV19 and TRBJ2-3, with TRBD2 matching 10 bases. The CDR3 is 15 residues long. V shed 5 bases and J 4 bases; nucleotides not matched to a gene: 6. Germline CDR1 LNHDA, CDR2 SQIVND (reference sequence). CDR3 coding DNA: TGTGCCAGTAGTGAGGGAGCGGGAGGGCCAGATACGCAGTATTTT. Amino acids: CASSEGAGGPDTQYF.

V and J are TRBV4-1 and TRBJ1-4; tentative D call: TRBD1 (6 bases). CDR1 is MGHRA, CDR2 YSYEKL, per germline. V was cut by 0 bases and J by 2 bases, with 10 bases left in between. This CDR3 region has 16 residues. As DNA, the CDR3 is TGCGCCAGCAGCCAAGAGGGGGGCGAGACTAATGAAAAACTGTTTTTT. This sequence encodes CASSQEGGETNEKLFF.

The chain employs TRBV7-9 and TRBJ2-2, with TRBD2 matching over 9 bases. The trim removed 5 bases at V and 5 bases at J, leaving 12 bases unmatched. Germline values: CDR1 SEHNR, CDR2 FQNEAQ (reference sequence). CDR3 size: 17 residues. The CDR3 spells CASSPRIAGVGTGELFF. The CDR3 DNA is TGTGCCAGCAGCCCCCGAATAGCGGGAGTGGGAACCGGGGAGCTGTTTTTT.

This clone was seen once. V is TRBV5-6 and J is TRBJ2-7, with D possibly being TRBD1 (6 bases). The length of the CDR3 is 13 residues. In germline, CDR1 is SGHDT, CDR2 YYEEEE. Trimming cost V 2 bases and J 3 bases, with 9 bases left between them. CDR3 amino acids: CASSFGTHYEQYF. The CDR3, as DNA: TGTGCCAGCAGCTTCGGGACACACTACGAGCAGTACTTC.

This clone was seen at least ten times. The chain recombines TRBV19 with TRBJ2-3; D unresolved. This CDR3 has 15 residues. The ends were cut back, 1 base at V and 4 bases at J, with 12 bases in the middle. Germline CDR1 LNHDA, CDR2 SQIVND (reference sequence). The CDR3 protein is CASSIGEVLPDTQYF. The CDR3 DNA reads as TGTGCCAGTAGTATAGGTGAAGTCCTCCCAGATACGCAGTATTTT.

The V call is TRBV6-6, the J call TRBJ2-7, with D possibly being TRBD1 (5 bases). Germline V CDR1 and CDR2: MNHNY, SVGAGI (reference sequence). CDR3 size: 13 residues. The germline V and J ends were trimmed by 0 bases and 7 bases, with 10 bases remaining between them. CDR3 sequence: CASSYSIQGEQYF. As DNA, the CDR3 is TGTGCCAGCAGTTACTCGATTCAGGGAGAGCAGTACTTC.

V gene TRBV4-2 combines with J gene TRBJ2-1; no clear D gene. The CDR3 extends over 15 amino acids. Trimming cost V 1 base and J 3 bases, with 10 bases left between them. Germline values: CDR1 LGHNA, CDR2 YNFKEQ. CDR3 region: CASSQGYVGYNEQFF. The DNA for the CDR3 is TGTGCCAGCAGCCAAGGATATGTCGGCTACAATGAGCAGTTCTTC.

This clone was found once. The V call is TRBV19, the J call TRBJ2-5, with D possibly being TRBD2 (5 bases). TRBJ2-7 matches the DNA end more closely, so the J call is doubtful. The CDR3 has 13 residues. From germline, CDR1 is LNHDA and CDR2 SQIVND (reference sequence). CDR3 sequence: CASSIAREGEQYF. The CDR3, as DNA: TGTGCCAGTAGTATTGCCCGGGAAGGCGAGCAGTACTTC.

The chain has TRBV5-1 and TRBJ2-2; no definite D call. V was clipped by 5 bases and J by 4 bases, with 9 bases between them. Germline CDR1 SGHRS, CDR2 YFSETQ. The CDR3 covers 13 residues. CDR3 sequence: CASRVPSTGELFF. CDR3 nucleotides: TGCGCCAGCAGGGTACCCAGCACCGGGGAGCTGTTTTTT.